This section outlines one T cell receptor beta chain sequence together with its context. Its antigen is undetermined. This entry comes from a study of shared clonotypes between healthy human individuals. After removal of 0 bases from V and 1 base from J, the junction contained 2 bases not matched to a gene. Germline V CDR1 and CDR2: MNHEY, SVGAGI. The CDR3 extends over 15 amino acids. Sorted subsets were amplified in replicate PCRs using around 220 ng DNA, 30,000 to 35,000 T cell genomes. Measured with immunoSEQ multiplex PCR; TCRdb has only the in-frame clones, and not every one. The table records roughly 2.2 million clones, more than 80% of them present only once. Study conclusions and caveats: Relative to memory subsets, naive subsets generally showed larger estimated richness.

This chain links TRBV6-5 with TRBJ2-5; 7 positions match TRBD1. The TCR originated in a man aged 18 to 30 in good health. Some clones in this sample may be carry-over from other donors' samples. The sample comprised naive CD4+ T cells from PBMCs. Subset noted: CD45RA+ positively selected. The DNA of the CDR3 is TGTGCCAGCAGTTACTCCCGACAGGGCCAAGAGACCCAGTACTTC. This encodes CASSYSRQGQETQYF.